This TCR beta chain was identified in a study of blood T cell repertoires in COVID-19 (dated by TCRdb to about 2020). At the level of the whole study: Samples covering the acute and convalescent phases of COVID-19 were provided by collaborators in the United States, Italy and Spain. The prospective study material was composed of cDNA or gDNA derived from T cells, B-cell-depleted T cells, or PBMCs. Subjects who had been exposed to COVID-19, were actively infected with it, or had recovered from it provided the deeply sampled blood TCRbeta repertoires that made up the dataset. The repertoires were made available in a free public database intended to serve as a resource for research on the immune response to SARS-CoV-2. Samples were obtained from the ongoing ImmuneRACE study (first 160 participants) and from about 1,300 subjects provided by 6 global collaborators. The sample metadata nearly always contained a de-identified subject ID, COVID-19 status, age in years and sex. Where HLA class I and class II types were available, the types were taken from metadata supplied by the sample provider, not from assay-based typing. Summary of the overall study and its limitations: How much clinical and demographic metadata was included differed by source and by participant, and the metadata was provided uncurated.

In the prospective study, participants were roughly 18 to 95 years old, resided in 24 geographic areas of the United States, and were enrolled through a virtual design. Cohort assignment in the prospective study relied on participant-reported clinical history from a screening survey and a study questionnaire. Exposed participants had been in contact with someone with a PCR-confirmed or clinician-diagnosed COVID-19 case within 2 weeks of study entry. Each participant in the prospective study had whole blood, serum and a nasopharyngeal or oropharyngeal swab collected by mobile phlebotomists. Prospective study participants could optionally give additional blood draws and questionnaires over an approximately two-month period. Blood samples from the prospective study were shipped frozen or at room temperature prior to DNA extraction. Notes on this clone: No antigen is known for it. There are no base qualities to consult, and no much larger clone falls within one base. This specimen includes other DNA sequences encoding the same CDR3.

The immunoSEQ Assay, a bias-controlled multiplex PCR, was used to amplify TCRbeta CDR3 regions from genomic DNA. As for how the authors treated the data: Within the assay, amplification of reference gene primers was used to estimate how many nucleated cells each sample contained. To quantify the absolute abundance of each unique TCRbeta CDR3 rearrangement, sequence reads were collapsed and filtered. For each sample, productive Simpson clonality was calculated by taking the square root of Simpson's diversity index across productive rearrangements. TCRdb took this table from immuneACCESS and kept in-frame rearrangements with V and J called. Such tables lack part of the clones; where checked against another copy, unresolved V genes explain under half of the gap, and the rest is unexplained. That table furnishes V, J and clone size, whereas the DNA furnished D and trimming. This sample holds 350,000 to 400,000 clones; roughly 90% were observed only once. The ten most abundant clones make up 0.86% of the sample.

Sequenced sample: PBMCs or T cells enriched from blood (not recorded which). This clonotype originated in a woman aged 40 to 50 who had been exposed to COVID-19.

The DNA sequence follows: TGTGCCAGCAGCCTGGGACAGAACACTGAAGCTTTCTTT. This sequence encodes CASSLGQNTEAFF. Recombination connected TRBV27 to TRBJ1-1; TRBD1 might be the D gene, on 6 matching bases. Between the V and J ends, shortened by 6 bases and 1 base respectively, the junction contains 9 bases. From cysteine to phenylalanine, the CDR3 is 13 amino acids long. Only the CDR3 portion is preserved as DNA: 39 bases, with reading frame beginning at the first base. The germline V gene (reference sequence) gives CDR1 as MNHEY and CDR2 as SMNVEV.